A selection of T cell receptor beta chains follows, all from one sample in a study of a mutant IDH1 vaccine in newly diagnosed glioma. Sequenced by immunoSEQ multiplex PCR; TCRdb stores in-frame clones only, minus some. Of about 92,000 clones in the sample, 80% are singletons; the top ten hold around 7%. The sample here was PBMCs, taken from a glioma patient treated with radiotherapy, temozolomide or both. Receptors originate from a man aged 40-49 years with glioma. The conserved cysteine and the conserved F or W are not part of the CDR3 here. The D gene is left open where the match is weak.

-	TRBV28	ASSVGESVTGELF
-	TRBV5-6	ASRKPGRANYGYT
-	TRBV21-1	ASSKEHNNSPLH
TRBD2	TRBV9	ASSETSGLGTQY
TRBD1	TRBV5-4	ASSLTGGFNEKLF
-	TRBV18	ASSPRRGSEAF
-	TRBV30	AWSPPNTEAF
TRBD2	TRBV28	ASSSGIAGGAYEQY
TRBD2	TRBV6-1	ASTSSGRTTGELF
-	TRBV29-1	SASNYGYT
-	TRBV10-3	AISTTGSSGNTIY
TRBD2	TRBV29-1	SVESERDTDTQY
-	TRBV15	ATSRYQRVGETQY
TRBD1	TRBV19	ASSIRGPSRSSYNEQF
TRBD1	TRBV4-3	ASSLRTGARNSPLH
TRBD1	TRBV5-5	ASSRGGQGSQPQH
-	TRBV7-2	ASSLVGGHGQPQH
-	TRBV5-1	ASSLGQVLNGYT
TRBD1	TRBV5-6	ASSTTGGPNEKLF
-	TRBV18	ASSPLGSSETQY
-	TRBV5-8	ASSAWRVATNEKLF
TRBD1	TRBV14	ASSQLGGRETQY
-	TRBV19	ASSPGPGVHYGYT
TRBD1	TRBV5-1	ASSLGGGQGSYEQY
TRBD1	TRBV19	ASSNVQGGNYGYT
TRBD1	TRBV5-6	ASSTGTGAQETQY
TRBD2	TRBV7-2	ASSAPGLAGVPDTQY
TRBD1	TRBV9	ASSFGQGASNSPLH
TRBD2	TRBV18	ASSPGTSGILETQY
-	TRBV5-1	ASSLGQTGSNEKLF
-	TRBV27	ASSSRWGADTEAF
-	TRBV7-2	ASSLAAGAYEQY
-	TRBV6-1	AVEAGFTEAF
-	TRBV6-5	ASARDFKGDTQY
TRBD2	TRBV29-1	SVGGGPRGSYNEQF
TRBD2	TRBV4-3	ASSQASLAGLNTGELF
TRBD1	TRBV18	ASSPGQSHGYT
-	TRBV13	ASSSDSSGTDTQY
TRBD2	TRBV5-4	ASSLALASYNEQF
TRBD1	TRBV7-8	ASSLAPRTGSYEQY
-	TRBV18	ASSPPETTDTQY
TRBD1	TRBV29-1	SCLGQAFNEQF
TRBD1	TRBV4-1	ASSQGPGTAGSPLH
-	TRBV7-2	ASSGTRSSYEQY
TRBD1	TRBV11-3	ASSRDSYEQY
-	TRBV9	ASSVSGQKSDEQY
-	TRBV6-5	ASSYLTANTEAF
-	TRBV15	ATSARGRGNEKLF
-	TRBV15	ATSRGTDEQY
-	TRBV6-6	ASTLQGSLGYT
TRBD1	TRBV7-2	ASSYGTGSLEQY
-	TRBV19	ASSIGGSGYT
TRBD1	TRBV4-2	ASSQDRGLDEKLF
-	TRBV9	ASSVGRDLAYGYT